The entry that follows covers one T cell receptor beta chain sequence. These data come from a study of vaccination and CD4 T cells after COVID-19. This CDR3 is 14 amino acids long. V gave up 4 bases and J gave up 7 bases, with 17 bases separating them. TCRdb reprocessed the PCR reads via MiXCR and lists one record per CDR3 protein. The table has tens of thousands of distinct CDR3 sequences, roughly 51% seen once. The material was CD4+ T cells from blood, obtained before SARS-CoV-2 vaccination. This receptor was identified in a human donor who had recovered from COVID-19. The gene calls are TRBV12-3 or TRBV12-4 and TRBJ2-7, with D possibly TRBD2 on 6 matching bases. In DNA form, the CDR3 reads TGTGCCAGCAGTTCCGGGACTCCCCTGGGGGAGCAGTACTTC. As protein: CASSSGTPLGEQYF.